The 32 T cell receptor beta chains reported below all come from one sample, sequenced in a study of cytomegalovirus exposure and HLA in healthy donors. This PCR relied on a set of 60 Vbeta primers and 13 Jbeta primers. Sequencing was performed with immunoSEQ multiplex PCR; in TCRdb, only in-frame clones are kept and a portion is missing. The sample holds around 130,000 clones, 75% to 85% seen once. Sequenced: PBMCs. These TCRs come from a middle-aged woman in good health and CMV-seronegative.

V is TRBV7-2 and J is TRBJ1-1; D unresolved. CDR3 length equals 13 residues. V lost 0 bases to trimming and J lost 7 bases, with 9 bases between them. Germline V gene data show CDR1 as SGHTA and CDR2 as FQGNSA. CDR3 sequence reads: CASSLAEGFEAFF. The CDR3 DNA reads TGTGCCAGCAGCTTAGCAGAGGGCTTTGAAGCTTTCTTT.

This clone was recorded a few times. This chain joins TRBV4-1 and TRBJ2-7, with TRBD2 identical over 7 bases. V shed 3 bases, J shed 7 bases, and the junction held 9 bases outside the gene matches. Germline-derived CDR1 and CDR2 are MGHRA and YSYEKL. The CDR3 is 14 residues long. This chain's CDR3 is CASSQVGGEGEQYF. CDR3 in DNA: TGCGCCAGCAGCCAGGTTGGGGGGGAAGGGGAGCAGTACTTC.

The chain joins TRBV28 to TRBJ1-1, with 7 bases identical to TRBD1. Germline V gene data show CDR1 as MDHEN and CDR2 as SYDVKM. CDR3 size: 15 residues. The J segment lost 0 bases and the V segment lost 5 bases, leaving 6 bases of the junction unmatched. The CDR3 bases are TGTGCCAGCAGTGGCGTGGACAGGATGAACACTGAAGCTTTCTTT. It is translated as CASSGVDRMNTEAFF.

The chain recombines TRBV5-1 with TRBJ1-4; D is unclear. Germline values: CDR1 SGHRS, CDR2 YFSETQ. There are 15 residues in the CDR3. Between the trimmed V and J ends, which lost 1 base and 0 bases, there was a span of 7 bases. CDR3 sequence: CASSLLDSTNEKLFF. CDR3 DNA: TGCGCCAGCAGCTTGCTGGACTCAACTAATGAAAAACTGTTTTTT.

In its sample, this clone was seen a few times. The V call is TRBV6-5, the J call TRBJ1-1; D gene ambiguous. The germline CDR1 and CDR2 sequences are MNHEY and SVGAGI. CDR3 length: 14 residues. Trimming removed 7 bases from V and 1 base from J, with 13 bases in between. CDR3 in DNA: TGTGCCAGCACCCAAACTAGGCAGAACACTGAAGCTTTCTTT. Translating gives CASTQTRQNTEAFF.

The genes are TRBV5-6 and TRBJ1-2; 7 nucleotides match TRBD1. There are 13 residues in the CDR3. With V trimmed by 6 bases and J by 8 bases, 10 bases remained unmatched. Looked up from germline, CDR1 is SGHDT and CDR2 is YYEEEE. In DNA, the CDR3 is TGTGCCAGCAACCCGACAGGGTCAGGAGGCTACACCTTC. This translates into CASNPTGSGGYTF.

This clone was observed once. The genes are TRBV19 and TRBJ2-7, with 11 bases identical to TRBD2. This CDR3 comprises 15 residues. Germline CDR1 and CDR2: LNHDA and SQIVND (reference sequence). Trimming removed 5 bases from V and 4 bases from J; junction bases left unmatched: 7. CDR3 amino acids: CASSSAGTSGYEQYF. The DNA of the CDR3 is TGTGCCAGTAGTTCAGCCGGGACTAGCGGTTACGAGCAGTACTTC.

The chain uses TRBV5-1 and TRBJ2-7; 8 bases align to TRBD1. V lost 0 bases and J lost 4; bases outside the gene matches: 9. The V gene's germline CDR1 is SGHRS and CDR2 YFSETQ. The CDR3 length is 16 residues. The CDR3: CASSLAGQGEGYEQYF. The CDR3 DNA reads TGCGCCAGCAGCTTGGCCGGACAGGGTGAGGGATACGAGCAGTACTTC.

The V and J genes are TRBV11-3 and TRBJ2-1; TRBD2 might be the D (5 bases). V lost 8 bases and J 9 bases, leaving 17 bases between the germline ends. The CDR3 is 13 residues long. The germline V gene encodes CDR1 SGHNT and CDR2 YENEEA. The CDR3 reads CASGRDNRGEQFF. For the CDR3, the DNA is TGTGCCAGCGGGAGAGACAACCGGGGTGAGCAGTTCTTC.

The rearrangement uses TRBV28 and TRBJ2-7; the D gene is possibly TRBD2 (5 bases). Germline CDR1 MDHEN, CDR2 SYDVKM. V was trimmed by 5 bases and J by 7 bases, leaving 18 bases between them. CDR3 size: 14 residues. For the CDR3, the DNA is TGTGCCAGCAGTGGGCCCTCCAGCGGTGGGGAGCAGTACTTC. This gives the protein CASSGPSSGGEQYF. The complete variable domain, with remaining parts taken from reference TRBV28 and TRBJ2-7, reads DVKVTQSSRYLVKRTGEKVFLECVQDMDHENMFWYRQDPGLGLRLIYFSYDVKMKEKGDIPEGYSVSREKKERFSLILESASTNQTSMYLCASSGPSSGGEQYFGPGTRLTVT.

The chain uses TRBV7-9 and TRBJ1-2, with D unresolved. The CDR3 runs 14 residues. Trimming stripped 0 bases from V and 8 bases from J, with 13 bases between. From germline, CDR1 is SEHNR and CDR2 FQNEAQ (reference sequence). The CDR3 DNA sequence: TGTGCCAGCAGCTTAGCGCGTGGTATGCGGGGCTACACCTTC. Its translation: CASSLARGMRGYTF.

J is TRBJ2-7 and V is TRBV28; D might be TRBD2 (5 bases). V was clipped by 2 bases and J by 6 bases, with 11 bases between them. Germline CDR1 MDHEN, CDR2 SYDVKM. This CDR3 has 13 residues. The CDR3: CASSLPRTGEQYF. In nucleotides, the CDR3 is TGTGCCAGCAGTTTACCGAGGACTGGCGAGCAGTACTTC.

The rearrangement uses TRBV11-2 and TRBJ2-6; the D is unclear. Trimming took 5 bases from V and 2 from J, leaving 10 bases between them. CDR3 length: 15 residues. Germline V gene data show CDR1 as SGHAT and CDR2 as FQNNGV. Here the CDR3 DNA reads TGTGCCAGCAGCCTTAGTGTGGCTGGGGCCAACGTCCTGACTTTC. Translating gives CASSLSVAGANVLTF.

The V and J genes are TRBV5-1 and TRBJ2-6, with D unresolved. V lost 6 bases and J 1 base, leaving 5 bases between the germline ends. Germline V gene sequence: CDR1 SGHRS, CDR2 YFSETQ. The CDR3 runs to 13 residues. The chain's CDR3 is CASTLSGANVLTF. CDR3 DNA sequence: TGCGCCAGCACCCTATCTGGGGCCAACGTCCTGACTTTC.

The chain couples TRBV19 to TRBJ1-2; 8 bases align to TRBD1. Unmatched junction bases numbered 11, after V lost 4 bases and J lost 7 bases. The CDR3 has 15 amino acids. CDR1 and CDR2 (germline): LNHDA, SQIVND (reference sequence). Written as DNA, the CDR3 is TGTGCCAGTAGTAGATACCAGGGGGCAATTGTTGGCTACACCTTC. Amino acids: CASSRYQGAIVGYTF.

This chain links TRBV6-5 with TRBJ2-7; perhaps TRBD2 as D (6 bases). CDR1 MNHEY and CDR2 SVGAGI come from the germline V gene. The V end was cut by 4 bases, the J end by 6 bases, with 10 bases between. The CDR3 sequence is 12 residues long. This chain's CDR3 is CASSLRDGEQYF. The CDR3 nucleotides are TGTGCCAGCAGTTTGCGGGACGGCGAGCAGTACTTC.

The gene calls are TRBV7-9 and TRBJ2-3; D might be TRBD1 (5 bases). CDR3 length equals 12 residues. Germline V gene lookup returns CDR1 SEHNR and CDR2 FQNEAQ (reference sequence). Between the trimmed V and J ends, which lost 4 bases and 8 bases, there was a span of 10 bases. CDR3 in DNA: TGTGCCAGCAGCTCCAGGGTGGCTACGCAGTATTTT. Translation: CASSSRVATQYF. Full variable domain (outside the CDR3, taken from reference TRBV7-9 and TRBJ2-3): DTGVSQNPRHKITKRGQNVTFRCDPISEHNRLYWYRQTLGQGPEFLTYFQNEAQLEKSRLLSDRFSAERPKGSFSTLEIQRTEQGDSAMYLCASSSRVATQYFGPGTRLTVL.

V is TRBV5-1 and J is TRBJ2-3; 12 bases agree with TRBD2. CDR3 length: 18 amino acids. Per germline, CDR1 SGHRS and CDR2 YFSETQ. V lost 4 bases and J lost 1; bases outside the gene matches: 10. The CDR3 is CASSHLTSGGYRTDTQYF. CDR3 bases: TGCGCCAGCAGCCATCTGACTAGCGGGGGCTATCGCACAGATACGCAGTATTTT.

V and J are TRBV9 and TRBJ1-3; possibly TRBD1 for D (6 bases). The CDR3 loop spans 15 amino acids. Germline CDR1 is SGDLS and CDR2 is YYNGEE. V was cut by 0 bases and J by 2 bases, with 9 bases left in between. CDR3 residues: CASSVAGTPGNTIYF. The CDR3 DNA is TGTGCCAGCAGCGTAGCCGGGACACCTGGAAACACCATATATTTT.

CDR3 bases: TGTGCCAGCAGCCAAGTTGCGGGGAATGGGCAAGAGACCCAGTACTTC. Protein sequence: CASSQVAGNGQETQYF. The V call is TRBV4-2, the J call TRBJ2-5, with D possibly matching TRBD2 (6 bases). This CDR3 is 16 amino acids long. CDR1 LGHNA and CDR2 YNFKEQ come from the germline V gene. V shed 1 base and J shed 2 bases, with 14 bases lying between them.

This CDR3 reads CASSITPIAGPTDTQYF. CDR3 coding DNA: TGTGCCAGTAGTATAACCCCTATAGCGGGACCCACAGATACGCAGTATTTT. The J gene is TRBJ2-3, the V gene TRBV19, with 8 bases aligning to TRBD2. CDR1 is LNHDA, CDR2 SQIVND, per germline (reference sequence). Trimming took 2 bases from V and 2 from J; bases not matched to a gene: 9. The CDR3 contains 17 residues.

J is TRBJ1-1 and V is TRBV18; 9 bases line up with TRBD1. The CDR3 runs 15 residues. CDR1 and CDR2 (germline): KGHSH, LQKENI. Unmatched junction bases numbered 8, after V lost 1 base and J lost 8 bases. CDR3 protein: CASSPRDRAVREAFF. DNA for the CDR3: TGTGCCAGCTCACCACGGGACAGGGCTGTCCGAGAAGCTTTCTTT.

There are a few counts of this clone. CDR3 sequence (DNA): TGTGCCAGTAGTATCCGGACAGGGGGTCGGAAGGAAAAACTGTTTTTT. This gives the protein CASSIRTGGRKEKLFF. The chain recombines TRBV19 with TRBJ1-4, with 10 bases identical to TRBD1. CDR1 is LNHDA and CDR2 is SQIVND in the germline V gene (reference sequence). The length of the CDR3 is 16 residues. The ends lost 3 bases at V and 8 bases at J; junction bases unmatched: 9.

The CDR3 DNA is TGTGCCAGCTCACCAACGAAGGCTAGCGGGAACGAGGGGTTGGGGAACAATGAGCAGTTCTTC. This encodes CASSPTKASGNEGLGNNEQFF. The chain links TRBV18 to TRBJ2-1, with 9 bases that match TRBD2. The CDR3 loop spans 21 amino acids. The germline CDR1 and CDR2 sequences are KGHSH and LQKENI. The V and J ends lost 2 bases and 5 bases, in that order; junction bases with no gene match: 22.

The count of this clone is one. The rearrangement joins TRBV7-9 to TRBJ2-1; D is possibly TRBD2 (6 bases). The CDR3 extends over 12 amino acids. From germline, CDR1 is SEHNR and CDR2 FQNEAQ (reference sequence). Deletions cut 7 bases from V and 7 bases from J, with 11 bases between. The CDR3 DNA sequence: TGTGCCAGCACCCTCGGAGGGAATGAGCAGTTCTTC. This encodes CASTLGGNEQFF. The whole variable domain, filled in from reference TRBV7-9 and TRBJ2-1, reads DTGVSQNPRHKITKRGQNVTFRCDPISEHNRLYWYRQTLGQGPEFLTYFQNEAQLEKSRLLSDRFSAERPKGSFSTLEIQRTEQGDSAMYLCASTLGGNEQFFGPGTRLTVL.

The chain has TRBV9 and TRBJ2-7; 8 nucleotides agree with TRBD1. Looked up from germline, CDR1 is SGDLS and CDR2 is YYNGEE. This CDR3 comprises 15 residues. V lost 6 bases and J lost 1; bases outside the gene matches: 9. Here the CDR3 DNA reads TGTGCCAGCACCCCGGGGCAGGGGGCATCCTACGAGCAGTACTTC. Translated: CASTPGQGASYEQYF.

The chain has TRBV27 and TRBJ2-7; weak D call: TRBD2 (6 bases). This CDR3 spans 14 amino acids. Germline values: CDR1 MNHEY, CDR2 SMNVEV (reference sequence). V lost 7 bases to trimming and J lost 5 bases, with 18 bases between them. CDR3 protein: CASTLTRPPHEQYF. The CDR3 coding sequence is TGTGCCAGCACTCTGACTAGGCCCCCCCACGAGCAGTACTTC.

V gene TRBV19 combines with J gene TRBJ2-3; D may be TRBD1 (5 bases). Between the trimmed V and J ends, which lost 4 bases and 0 bases, there was a span of 14 bases. CDR3 size: 16 residues. The germline gives CDR1 LNHDA, CDR2 SQIVND (reference sequence). CDR3 DNA: TGTGCCAGTAGTACGCAATCAGGGTTTAGCACAGATACGCAGTATTTT. It codes for CASSTQSGFSTDTQYF.

V is TRBV20-1 and J is TRBJ2-7; D is unresolved. The CDR3 loop spans 11 amino acids. The germline V and J ends were trimmed by 2 bases and 2 bases, with 4 bases remaining between them. Looked up from germline, CDR1 is DFQATT and CDR2 is SNEGSKA (reference sequence). CDR3 bases: TGCAGTGCTAGATTTACCTACGAGCAGTACTTC. Amino acids: CSARFTYEQYF.

The chain joins TRBV4-3 to TRBJ2-5; 9 bases match TRBD2. The V segment lost 0 bases and the J segment 14 bases; nucleotides outside the gene matches: 10. Germline V CDR1 and CDR2: LGHNA, YSLEER. The CDR3 runs 14 residues. The CDR3 coding sequence is TGCGCCAGCAGCCAAGAGTGGACTAGCGCCGAATTCTACTTC. Its translation: CASSQEWTSAEFYF.

V usage is TRBV18 and J usage is TRBJ2-7, with 9 bases that match TRBD2. CDR1 and CDR2 (germline): KGHSH, LQKENI. With 1 base clipped from V and 6 bases from J, the junction kept 7 bases outside the gene matches. The CDR3 runs to 15 residues. CDR3: CASSPRDSGSSEQYF. CDR3 nucleotide sequence: TGTGCCAGCTCACCACGGGATAGCGGGAGTAGCGAGCAGTACTTC.

This chain connects TRBV29-1 to TRBJ2-1; 13 nucleotides agree with TRBD2. The CDR3 is 18 residues long. CDR1 is SQVTM and CDR2 is ANQGSEA in the germline V gene. The V and J ends lost 4 bases and 8 bases, in that order; junction bases with no gene match: 17. The CDR3, as DNA: TGCAGCGTTGCGGGTGGCGAAGGAACTAGCGGGAGGGCTGATGAGCAGTTCTTC. The encoded protein is CSVAGGEGTSGRADEQFF.